Listed below are T cell receptor beta chains from one sample, sequenced in a study of CD8+CD57+ T cells in acquired aplastic anemia. TCRdb reprocessed the reads via MiXCR and lists one record per CDR3 protein. There are roughly 180,000 distinct CDR3 sequences in the sample; 63% occur only once, and about two fifths lies in the top ten. Sample: sorted CD4+, CD8+, or CD8+CD57+ T cells (not recorded which) from PBMCs. The receptors here all came from a human donor with aplastic anemia. The CDR3 runs from the conserved cysteine through the conserved F or W. D genes are given only for firm matches. Some rows have no size entry. The others give once, few or many, or a class for an expanded clone.

>.|TRBV10-3|.|TRBJ2-7
CAIASDSSYEQYF
TGTGCCATCGCCAGCGATAGCTCCTACGAGCAGTACTTC
>.|TRBV9|.|TRBJ2-2
CASSVEPHTGELFF
TGTGCCAGCAGCGTAGAACCCCACACCGGGGAGCTGTTTTTT
>.|TRBV7-8|TRBD1|TRBJ2-5
CASSLEGTGGQETQYF
TGTGCCAGCAGCTTAGAAGGGACAGGGGGCCAAGAGACCCAGTACTTC
>.|TRBV7-9|TRBD1|TRBJ2-7
CASSSTGTGVYEQYF
TGTGCCAGCAGCTCGACCGGGACAGGGGTCTACGAGCAGTACTTC
>.|TRBV19|.|TRBJ1-5
CASSRWAGPQHF
TGTGCCAGCAGCCGTTGGGCGGGACCCCAGCATTTT
>.|TRBV11-2|.|TRBJ1-1
CASIGGTGAFPEAFF
TGTGCCAGCATAGGAGGTACGGGGGCCTTCCCTGAAGCTTTCTTT
>many|TRBV29-1|.|TRBJ1-1
CSVALNTEAFF
TGCAGCGTTGCCCTGAACACTGAAGCTTTCTTT
>many|TRBV19|TRBD1|TRBJ2-7
CASSISSGTGGLYEQYF
TGTGCCAGTAGTATTTCCTCCGGGACAGGGGGCCTGTACGAGCAGTACTTC
>.|TRBV29-1|.|TRBJ2-5
CSVEIQGWETQYF
TGCAGCGTTGAAATTCAGGGGTGGGAGACCCAGTACTTC
>few|TRBV15|.|TRBJ1-5
CATSTTEGPGKPQHF
TGTGCCACCAGCACAACGGAGGGTCCTGGTAAGCCCCAGCATTTT
>many|TRBV9|.|TRBJ1-3
CASSVGSGVGNTIYF
TGTGCCAGCAGCGTAGGATCAGGGGTAGGGAACACCATATATTTT
>many|TRBV7-9|TRBD1|TRBJ2-2
CASSTLTGLSGELFF
TGTGCCAGCAGCACCCTGACAGGGCTCTCGGGGGAGCTGTTTTTT
>few|TRBV3-1|.|TRBJ1-5
CASSQDREGQPQHF
TGTGCCAGCAGCCAAGACAGGGAAGGTCAGCCCCAGCATTTT
>.|TRBV19|.|TRBJ1-5
CASSITGPNQPQHF
TGTGCCAGTAGTATAACGGGGCCCAATCAGCCCCAGCATTTT
>many|TRBV12-3/TRBV12-4|.|TRBJ2-3
CASSDSFTDTQYF
TGTGCCAGCAGCGACTCGTTCACGGATACGCAGTATTTT
>once|TRBV19|.|TRBJ2-5
CASRAVGQETQYF
TGTGCCAGTAGAGCCGTGGGCCAAGAGACCCAGTACTTC
>.|TRBV5-6|.|TRBJ2-7
CASSLISDHEQYF
TGTGCCAGCAGCTTGATCAGCGACCACGAGCAGTACTTC
>.|TRBV2|TRBD2|TRBJ2-3
CASRTSGRGNTDTQYF
TGTGCCAGCCGGACTAGCGGGAGAGGGAACACAGATACGCAGTATTTT
>.|TRBV2|.|TRBJ1-2
CASSEDMPPGGSYGYTF
TGTGCCAGCAGTGAAGACATGCCCCCTGGGGGTTCCTATGGCTACACCTTC
>.|TRBV7-8|TRBD2|TRBJ2-7
CASSQKSGRSSYEQYF
TGTGCCAGCAGCCAGAAAAGCGGGAGGAGCTCCTACGAGCAGTACTTC
>many|TRBV19|.|TRBJ1-1
CASSDGKEVTEAFF
TGTGCCAGTAGTGACGGCAAGGAGGTCACTGAAGCTTTCTTT
>.|TRBV7-9|.|TRBJ2-1
CASSFWGLQGEQFF
TGTGCCAGCAGCTTTTGGGGGCTACAAGGTGAGCAGTTCTTC
>.|TRBV10-3|TRBD1|TRBJ1-1
CATIPATGMNTEAFF
TGTGCCACCATACCAGCGACAGGGATGAACACTGAAGCTTTCTTT
>.|TRBV2|TRBD1|TRBJ2-7
CAGGQDDEQYF
TGTGCCGGAGGACAGGACGACGAGCAGTACTTC
>once|TRBV7-3|.|TRBJ2-2
CASSYPTGELFF
TGTGCCAGCAGCTATCCCACCGGGGAGCTGTTTTTT
>once|TRBV6-4|.|TRBJ2-2
CASSADLYTGELFF
TGTGCCAGCAGCGCCGACTTGTACACCGGGGAGCTGTTTTTT
>few|TRBV20-1|TRBD2|TRBJ2-1
CSAPALAGGTNEQFF
TGCAGTGCTCCCGCATTGGCGGGGGGTACCAATGAGCAGTTCTTC
>many|TRBV2|.|TRBJ2-1
CASGGLLYNEQFF
TGTGCCAGCGGAGGACTGCTTTACAATGAGCAGTTCTTC
>.|TRBV9|TRBD2|TRBJ2-1
CASSVGTSSSYNEQFF
TGTGCCAGCAGCGTAGGGACTAGCAGCTCCTACAATGAGCAGTTCTTC
>once|TRBV5-1|.|TRBJ2-7
CASSLEGGLYEQYF
TGCGCCAGCAGCTTGGAGGGGGGGCTGTACGAGCAGTACTTC
>.|TRBV2|.|TRBJ2-7
CASSELGTYLEQYF
TGTGCCAGCAGTGAACTTGGGACGTATCTCGAGCAGTACTTC
>many|TRBV11-3|.|TRBJ1-2
CASSPRDNSYTF
TGTGCCAGCAGCCCCAGGGATAATAGCTACACCTTC
>.|TRBV20-1|TRBD2|TRBJ2-1
CRASPGGGGDNEQFF
TGCAGGGCTAGCCCGGGGGGCGGGGGGGACAATGAGCAGTTCTTC
>once|TRBV15|TRBD1|TRBJ2-3
CATSRDGQGRDTQYF
TGTGCCACCAGCAGAGACGGACAGGGGAGAGATACGCAGTATTTT
>many|TRBV12-3/TRBV12-4|TRBD1|TRBJ2-5
CASAIQGAQETQYF
TGTGCCAGTGCTATCCAGGGGGCCCAAGAGACCCAGTACTTC
>.|TRBV29-1|TRBD1|TRBJ1-2
CSVGTGIYGYTF
TGCAGCGTTGGGACAGGGATCTATGGCTACACCTTC
>many|TRBV7-2|TRBD1|TRBJ2-7
CASSLAPGQAYEQYF
TGTGCCAGCAGCTTAGCGCCGGGACAGGCCTACGAGCAGTACTTC
>.|TRBV10-3|.|TRBJ2-5
CAIKSQGGTETQYF
TGTGCCATCAAATCCCAGGGTGGTACAGAGACCCAGTACTTC
>.|TRBV7-6|TRBD1|TRBJ2-7
CASSLEQGVRYEQYF
TGTGCCAGCAGCTTAGAGCAGGGGGTGCGGTACGAGCAGTACTTC
>.|TRBV5-1|.|TRBJ1-4
CASSSRDPSTNEKLFF
TGCGCCAGCAGCTCCAGGGACCCCTCAACTAATGAAAAACTGTTTTTT
>once|TRBV11-2|.|TRBJ2-7
CASSLAVQVSYEQYF
TGTGCCAGCAGCTTAGCGGTACAGGTATCATACGAGCAGTACTTC
>.|TRBV5-6|TRBD1|TRBJ1-1
CASSFQGVDTEAFF
TGTGCCAGCAGCTTCCAGGGGGTCGACACTGAAGCTTTCTTT
>.|TRBV15|TRBD1|TRBJ2-7
CATSRSPGTGFEQYF
TGTGCCACCAGCAGAAGTCCCGGGACAGGGTTCGAGCAGTACTTC
>.|TRBV2|TRBD1|TRBJ1-1
CARQGQGGTEAFF
TGTGCCAGACAAGGACAGGGCGGGACTGAAGCTTTCTTT
>.|TRBV12-3/TRBV12-4|.|TRBJ1-1
CASSLFGTGFF
TGTGCCAGCAGTTTATTTGGTACGGGTTTCTTT
>few|TRBV7-9|.|TRBJ2-7
CASSLSQGTSYEQYF
TGTGCCAGCAGCTTATCACAGGGTACCTCTTACGAGCAGTACTTC
>.|TRBV10-3|.|TRBJ2-2
CAISEGREEGTGELFF
TGTGCCATCAGTGAGGGCAGGGAGGAGGGTACCGGGGAGCTGTTTTTT
>.|TRBV10-3|.|TRBJ1-1
CAIRPGRLSPGTEAFF
TGTGCCATCCGCCCGGGACGCCTATCTCCGGGCACTGAAGCTTTCTTT
>many|TRBV9|.|TRBJ2-2
CASSVRTGELFF
TGTGCCAGCAGCGTTAGGACCGGGGAGCTGTTTTTT
>.|TRBV20-1|TRBD1|TRBJ1-2
CSARDSNTGDFGYTF
TGCAGTGCTAGAGATTCGAATACAGGGGATTTCGGCTACACCTTC
>.|TRBV19|TRBD2|TRBJ2-3
CASSSFSGGLVGTQYF
TGTGCCAGTAGCAGCTTCTCGGGGGGGCTCGTCGGTACGCAGTATTTT
>.|TRBV9|TRBD1|TRBJ2-7
CASSVVTGVEQYF
TGTGCCAGCAGCGTAGTGACAGGGGTTGAGCAGTACTTC
>.|TRBV7-3|.|TRBJ2-7
CASSLDSYSYEQYF
TGTGCCAGCAGCTTGGACAGTTACTCCTACGAGCAGTACTTC
>.|TRBV24-1|TRBD1|TRBJ2-1
CATSETGFDEQFF
TGTGCCACCAGTGAGACAGGGTTCGATGAGCAGTTCTTC
>many|TRBV20-1|.|TRBJ1-2
CSALGRGAIANYGYTF
TGCAGTGCCCTGGGCAGGGGAGCGATAGCTAACTATGGCTACACCTTC
>.|TRBV5-1|.|TRBJ1-6
CASSLDGRGNSPLHF
TGCGCCAGCAGCTTGGACGGGAGGGGGAACTCACCCCTCCACTTT
>.|TRBV15|.|TRBJ1-2
CATSRAMGARGSYGYTF
TGTGCCACCAGCAGAGCCATGGGGGCGAGGGGTTCGTATGGCTACACCTTC